A single sample is the source of the 17 T cell receptor beta chains below, sequenced in a study of early T cells in non-severe SARS-CoV-2 infection. MiXCR, applied by TCRdb to the 5' RACE reads, yields one record per CDR3 protein. This sample yields roughly 60,000 distinct CDR3 sequences, of which about 6.4% are seen a single time; 5.5% to 7.5% belongs to the top ten. Sequencing used whole blood, obtained at baseline. Source of these receptors: an adult who was a healthcare worker with PCR-confirmed SARS-CoV-2 infection or an uninfected control (not recorded which).

This clonotype was observed many times. At one end, the junction sequence differs from germline, possibly due to a read error. The V gene is TRBV7-7, the J gene TRBJ2-1; D tentatively fits TRBD1 or TRBD2 (5 bases each). Germline V gene lookup returns CDR1 SSHAT and CDR2 FNYEAQ (reference sequence). The CDR3 is 15 residues long. The CDR3 DNA reads TGTGCTAGCAGCTTGGGGACGGGCTCCTACAATGAGCAGTTCTTC. Its translation is CASSLGTGSYNEQFF.

This clonotype was seen ten or more times. This chain connects TRBV14 to TRBJ2-3; 11 bases line up with TRBD2. Germline V lookup: CDR1 SGHDN, CDR2 FVKESK. This CDR3 has 13 residues. V trimming: 3 bases; J trimming: 10 bases; junction bases outside the gene matches: 3. The CDR3 DNA reads as TGTGCCAGCAGCCAGACTAGCGGGGTATCGCAGTATTTT. This encodes CASSQTSGVSQYF.

This clonotype has ten or more counts. The chain couples TRBV20-1 to TRBJ1-2; D gene uncertain. Germline loops: CDR1 DFQATT, CDR2 SNEGSKA (reference sequence). The CDR3 extends over 11 amino acids. V was pared by 0 bases and J by 7 bases, with 6 bases between. CDR3: CSARELRGYTF. CDR3 DNA sequence: TGCAGTGCTAGAGAGTTGCGTGGCTACACCTTC.

This clonotype was seen a handful of times. The chain couples TRBV12-3 or TRBV12-4 to TRBJ2-2; 9 positions agree with TRBD1. V lost 8 bases to trimming and J lost 4 bases; unmatched junction nucleotides: 5. CDR3 length equals 14 residues. Here the CDR3 reads CASRTGDFTGELFF. As DNA, the CDR3 is TGTGCCAGCCGGACAGGGGACTTCACCGGGGAGCTGTTTTTT.

This clonotype was seen repeatedly, ten times or more. The chain has TRBV27 and TRBJ2-7; D might be TRBD1 or TRBD2, each matching 7 bases. This CDR3 contains 16 residues. Looked up from germline, CDR1 is MNHEY and CDR2 is SMNVEV (reference sequence). V lost 0 bases, J lost 3 bases, and 15 bases lay in between. Written as DNA, the CDR3 is TGTGCCAGCAGTTTATCCAGCGGGACAGTCGTCTACGAGCAGTACTTC. The encoded protein is CASSLSSGTVVYEQYF.

The J gene is TRBJ2-3, the V gene TRBV4-1; D is tentatively TRBD1 or TRBD2 (5 bases each). V gave up 1 base and J gave up 2 bases, with 10 bases separating them. Germline values: CDR1 MGHRA, CDR2 YSYEKL. There are 15 residues in the CDR3. The CDR3 nucleotides read TGCGCCAGCAGCCAAGGGGACGGCTACACAGATACGCAGTATTTT. This encodes CASSQGDGYTDTQYF.

This clonotype was detected ten times or more. The gene calls are TRBV18 and TRBJ1-2; D remains ambiguous. The V and J ends lost 3 bases and 0 bases respectively, with 8 bases between them. This CDR3 is built from 14 residues. CDR1 is KGHSH, CDR2 LQKENI, per germline. CDR3 bases: TGTGCCAGCTCACCCGCCACGGCTAACTATGGCTACACCTTC. Amino acid sequence: CASSPATANYGYTF. The whole variable domain, remainder taken from reference TRBV18 and TRBJ1-2, is NAGVMQNPRHLVRRRGQEARLRCSPMKGHSHVYWYRQLPEEGLKFMVYLQKENIIDESGMPKERFSAEFPKEGPSILRIQQVVRGDSAAYFCASSPATANYGYTFGSGTRLTVV.

The gene calls are TRBV11-2 and TRBJ2-3, with TRBD2 as a possible D gene (7 bases). This CDR3 contains 17 residues. Germline loops: CDR1 SGHAT, CDR2 FQNNGV. V lost 1 base to trimming and J lost 2 bases, with 16 bases between them. CDR3 residues: CASSLAGRTAITDTQYF. The CDR3 DNA follows: TGTGCCAGCAGCTTAGCCGGGAGGACAGCCATCACAGATACGCAGTATTTT.

CDR3 amino acids: CASSFRQGISGNTIYF. For the CDR3, the DNA is TGTGCCAGCAGCTTTCGACAGGGAATCTCTGGAAACACCATATATTTT. V is TRBV6-2 or TRBV6-3 and J is TRBJ1-3; 7 bases are a match to TRBD1. J gave up 0 bases and V 6 bases, and 8 bases lay outside the gene matches. The CDR3 totals 16 residues. Germline V gene data show CDR1 as MNHEY and CDR2 as SVGEGT.

This clonotype was counted many times. The CDR3 region has the DNA TGTGCCAGCAGTTTAGGTGGTTATACGCAGTATTTT. It translates to CASSLGGYTQYF. This chain connects TRBV28 to TRBJ2-3; D is undetermined. Trimming removed 2 bases at V and 7 bases at J, with 7 bases between. The CDR3 sequence is 12 residues long. The germline CDR1 and CDR2 sequences are MDHEN and SYDVKM.

The chain links TRBV20-1 to TRBJ2-7, with no clear D. The V gene lost 3 bases and the J gene lost 2 bases, with 8 bases spanning the gap. CDR3 length equals 12 residues. CDR1 and CDR2 from the germline V gene are DFQATT and SNEGSKA (reference sequence). For the CDR3, the DNA is TGCAGTGCTAGGCAGGACGCCTACGAGCAGTACTTC. Its protein product is CSARQDAYEQYF.

The rearrangement joins TRBV30 to TRBJ2-7, with a weak D call TRBD1 (6 bases). Germline CDR1 and CDR2: GTSNPN and SVGIG (reference sequence). V lost 0 bases, J lost 6 bases, and 15 bases lay in between. The CDR3 consists of 14 residues. The CDR3 coding sequence is TGTGCCTGGAGTGTCTTTGACAGGTTGGGCGAGCAGTACTTC. It specifies CAWSVFDRLGEQYF.

In this sample, this clonotype turned up many times. V gene TRBV11-2 combines with J gene TRBJ2-1, with D possibly being TRBD2 (6 bases). The V gene's germline CDR1 is SGHAT and CDR2 FQNNGV. Trimming shortened V by 5 bases and J by 4 bases, and 15 bases separated the two germline ends. The length of the CDR3 is 15 residues. CDR3 in DNA: TGTGCCAGCAGCCTCACGAGCGGGCCATACAATGAGCAGTTCTTC. As protein: CASSLTSGPYNEQFF.

This clonotype was seen repeatedly, ten times or more. The chain recombines TRBV9 with TRBJ2-7; the D is unclear. Germline V gene lookup returns CDR1 SGDLS and CDR2 YYNGEE. With 7 bases removed from V and 4 bases from J, the gap between germline ends came to 6 bases. This CDR3 comprises 10 residues. In DNA form, the CDR3 reads TGTGCCAGCGGATCATACGAGCAGTACTTC. This gives the protein CASGSYEQYF.

This clonotype was seen many times. The J gene is TRBJ1-4, the V gene TRBV11-2; D is undetermined. This CDR3 is built from 13 residues. Germline lookup yields CDR1 SGHAT and CDR2 FQNNGV. The V gene lost 5 bases and the J gene lost 12 bases, with 16 bases spanning the gap. The CDR3 DNA reads as TGTGCCAGCAGCCCGGTTAGGGTCGGCGAACTGTTTTTT. This encodes CASSPVRVGELFF.

There are a few counts of this clonotype. This rearrangement joins TRBV12-3 or TRBV12-4 to TRBJ2-6; 7 nucleotides agree with TRBD1. CDR3 size: 17 residues. After removal of 5 bases from V and 0 bases from J, the junction contained 7 bases not matched to a gene. The CDR3 DNA is TGTGCCAGCAGTAAAGGACAGGTCGGCTCTGGGGCCAACGTCCTGACTTTC. Translating it yields CASSKGQVGSGANVLTF.

This clonotype has a count of ten or more. The chain has TRBV9 and TRBJ2-7, with 13 bases lining up with TRBD2. CDR3 length: 13 amino acids. Trimming cost V 3 bases and J 7 bases; bases outside gene matches: 1. CDR1 is SGDLS and CDR2 is YYNGEE in the germline V gene. For the CDR3, the DNA is TGTGCCAGCAGCGGGACTAGCGGGGGTGAGCAGTACTTC. Its translation is CASSGTSGGEQYF. Full variable domain (outside the CDR3, taken from reference TRBV9 and TRBJ2-7): DSGVTQTPKHLITATGQRVTLRCSPRSGDLSVYWYQQSLDQGLQFLIQYYNGEERAKGNILERFSAQQFPDLHSELNLSSLELGDSALYFCASSGTSGGEQYFGPGTRLTVT.